This TCR beta chain is drawn from a study of T-cell reconstitution after alpha-beta-depleted transplantation in children. The library targeted TCRbeta and was prepared with unique molecular identifiers. One entry per CDR3 protein, called by TCRdb with MiXCR from the PCR reads. This sample has around 380,000 distinct CDR3 sequences, with around 9.9% found just once. The CDR3 is made up of 16 amino acids. V gave up 1 base and J gave up 0 bases; unmatched junction bases: 2. From germline, CDR1 is DFQATT and CDR2 SNEGSKA (reference sequence). This clonotype was seen many times. The chain combines TRBV20-1 with TRBJ1-6; 8 positions match TRBD1. The material was PBMCs from the stem cell graft donor, obtained from the stem cell graft. This clonotype was obtained from a human donor who donated a stem cell graft to a child with acute myeloid leukemia. The CDR3 is CSARGDRSSYNSPLHF. The CDR3 nucleotides are TGCAGTGCTAGAGGGGACAGGAGCTCCTATAATTCACCCCTCCACTTT.